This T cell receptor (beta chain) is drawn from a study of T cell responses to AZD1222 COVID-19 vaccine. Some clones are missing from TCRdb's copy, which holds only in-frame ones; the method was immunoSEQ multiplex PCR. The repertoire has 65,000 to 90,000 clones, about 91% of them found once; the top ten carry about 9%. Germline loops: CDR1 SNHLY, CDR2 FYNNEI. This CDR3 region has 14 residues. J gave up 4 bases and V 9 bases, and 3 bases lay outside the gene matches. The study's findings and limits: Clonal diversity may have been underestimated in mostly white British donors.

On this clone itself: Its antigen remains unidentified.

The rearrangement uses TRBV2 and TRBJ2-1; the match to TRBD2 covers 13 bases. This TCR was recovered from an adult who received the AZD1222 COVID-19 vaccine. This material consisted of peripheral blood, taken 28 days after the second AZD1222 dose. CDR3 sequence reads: CARGLAGPYNEQFF. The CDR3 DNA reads TGTGCCAGGGGACTAGCGGGACCATACAATGAGCAGTTCTTC.